These T cell receptor beta chains were read from a single sample in a study of blood T cell repertoires in COVID-19. The table came from immunoSEQ multiplex PCR; TCRdb's copy has only in-frame clones and leaves some out. This table holds some 130,000 clones, 88% found once. Sample: peripheral blood. These receptors all stem from a man aged 50 to 59 with acute or convalescent COVID-19. CDR3s include the opening cysteine and the closing phenylalanine or tryptophan. D genes are given only for firm matches. Rows may omit the clone size; those that give it use once, few, many or a size class.

TRBV19	TRBD1	NA	TRBJ1-2	CASRQGPNYGYTF	TGTGCCAGTAGACAGGGGCCTAACTATGGCTACACCTTC
TRBV7-9	NA	once	TRBJ1-2	CASSPRDGNYGYTF	TGTGCCAGCAGCCCGCGGGACGGTAACTATGGCTACACCTTC
TRBV6-2/TRBV6-3	TRBD1	NA	TRBJ2-2	CASSRQGRGTGELFF	TGTGCCAGCAGTCGACAGGGGCGAGGCACCGGGGAGCTGTTTTTT
TRBV30	TRBD1	NA	TRBJ1-1	CASMTGLNTEAFF	TGTGCCTCTATGACAGGGTTGAACACTGAAGCTTTCTTT
TRBV2	TRBD2	NA	TRBJ2-5	CARRRGGQGETQYF	TGTGCCAGGAGACGGGGGGGCCAGGGGGAGACCCAGTACTTC
TRBV1	NA	NA	TRBJ1-4	CTSSHSPSLEEKLFF	TGCACCAGCAGCCACTCACCCAGCCTGGAGGAAAAACTGTTTTTT
TRBV5-1	TRBD2	NA	TRBJ2-1	CAGSSYLAGNEQFF	TGCGCCGGCAGCTCCTACCTAGCGGGGAATGAGCAGTTCTTC
TRBV5-6	TRBD1	NA	TRBJ1-4	CASSWGTGSRSPDEKLFF	TGTGCCAGCAGCTGGGGGACAGGGAGTCGGAGTCCGGATGAAAAACTGTTTTTT
TRBV5-4	TRBD1	NA	TRBJ1-4	CASSQDRVNEKLFF	TGTGCCAGCAGCCAGGACAGGGTTAATGAAAAACTGTTTTTT
TRBV7-2	NA	NA	TRBJ1-2	CASTLQALTNYGYTF	TGTGCCAGCACCCTCCAAGCTCTAACGAACTATGGCTACACCTTC
TRBV28	NA	NA	TRBJ2-2	CASSLAGTGELFF	TGTGCCAGCAGTTTAGCAGGCACCGGGGAGCTGTTTTTT
TRBV10-3	TRBD1	NA	TRBJ1-4	CAIRGTEASEKLFF	TGTGCCATCAGGGGGACAGAGGCGAGTGAAAAACTGTTTTTT
TRBV28	NA	NA	TRBJ2-7	CASSSQGGGGGGYEQYF	TGTGCCAGCAGTTCCCAAGGGGGGGGAGGAGGTGGCTACGAGCAGTACTTC
TRBV4-1	NA	few	TRBJ1-5	CASSQDRGSIWPQHF	TGCGCCAGCAGCCAAGACCGGGGTTCAATTTGGCCCCAGCATTTT
TRBV4-1	NA	NA	TRBJ2-1	CASSLLRGGTSYNEQFF	TGCGCCAGCAGCCTATTAAGGGGGGGAACCTCCTACAATGAGCAGTTCTTC
TRBV28	TRBD2	NA	TRBJ2-7	CASSSGYSGRWEGAQYEQYF	TGTGCCAGCAGTTCAGGGTATAGCGGGAGATGGGAAGGGGCCCAATACGAGCAGTACTTC
TRBV11-2	NA	NA	TRBJ2-6	CASVISGANVLTF	TGTGCCAGCGTGATTAGTGGGGCCAACGTCCTGACTTTC
TRBV28	TRBD2	NA	TRBJ2-1	CASSSAGGYPYNEQFF	TGTGCCAGCAGTTCTGCGGGAGGATACCCCTACAATGAGCAGTTCTTC
TRBV2	NA	NA	TRBJ1-2	CAGSSGRGGYTF	TGTGCCGGCTCAAGCGGGAGGGGTGGCTACACCTTC
TRBV4-1	NA	NA	TRBJ2-1	CASSQGTTTYNEQFF	TGCGCCAGCAGCCAGGGTACTACGACCTACAATGAGCAGTTCTTC
TRBV11-2	NA	NA	TRBJ2-2	CASNPQEISGELFF	TGTGCCAGCAACCCACAAGAAATCTCCGGGGAGCTGTTTTTT
TRBV3-1/TRBV3-2	NA	NA	TRBJ1-1	CASSSSGLGTEAFF	TGTGCCAGCAGCTCGTCAGGGTTGGGCACTGAAGCTTTCTTT
TRBV18	NA	once	TRBJ1-2	CASSPAGGTSGYTF	TGTGCCAGCTCACCTGCCGGAGGGACGTCAGGCTACACCTTC
TRBV28	TRBD1	NA	TRBJ1-2	CASSPYRGYGYTF	TGTGCCAGCAGTCCCTACAGGGGCTATGGCTACACCTTC
TRBV7-3	NA	NA	TRBJ1-3	CASSPSTGNTIYF	TGTGCCAGCAGCCCCTCGACAGGAAACACCATATATTTT
TRBV28	TRBD1	once	TRBJ1-4	CASSFPGQGVREKLFF	TGTGCCAGCAGTTTCCCAGGACAGGGGGTACGTGAAAAACTGTTTTTT
TRBV3-1/TRBV3-2	NA	once	TRBJ2-5	CASSRRTDQETQYF	TGTGCCAGCAGCAGGAGGACGGACCAAGAGACCCAGTACTTC
TRBV30	TRBD2	few	TRBJ2-3	CAWKLAGGRNTQYF	TGTGCCTGGAAGCTAGCGGGGGGGCGGAATACGCAGTATTTT
TRBV4-1	NA	NA	TRBJ2-3	CASSQESSDTDTQYF	TGCGCCAGCAGCCAAGAATCTAGCGACACAGATACGCAGTATTTT
TRBV5-5	NA	NA	TRBJ2-5	CASSLNAVETQYF	TGTGCCAGCAGCTTAAACGCGGTGGAGACCCAGTACTTC
TRBV6-6	NA	once	TRBJ1-1	CASVLVEAFF	TGTGCCAGCGTCTTAGTTGAAGCTTTCTTT
TRBV27	NA	NA	TRBJ2-4	CASSLTLSGNIQYF	TGTGCCAGCAGTTTAACGCTCTCGGGAAACATTCAGTACTTC
TRBV30	NA	NA	TRBJ1-2	CAWEPGYYGYTF	TGTGCCTGGGAACCCGGGTACTATGGCTACACCTTC
TRBV6-1	NA	NA	TRBJ1-1	CASSEEPTMGTEAFF	TGTGCCAGCAGTGAGGAGCCAACCATGGGTACTGAAGCTTTCTTT
TRBV5-1	NA	once	TRBJ1-2	CASSEESYYGYTF	TGCGCCAGCAGCGAGGAGTCTTACTATGGCTACACCTTC
TRBV19	NA	NA	TRBJ1-4	CASTERTFRNEKLFF	TGTGCCAGTACCGAACGGACTTTCAGGAATGAAAAACTGTTTTTT
TRBV7-3	TRBD2	NA	TRBJ2-1	CASSLGLAGGYEQFF	TGTGCCAGCAGCCTTGGACTAGCGGGGGGCTATGAGCAGTTCTTC
TRBV5-4	NA	NA	TRBJ1-1	CASSEGRETTEAFF	TGTGCCAGCAGCGAAGGTAGGGAGACCACTGAAGCTTTCTTT
TRBV5-1	TRBD2	NA	TRBJ2-7	CASSLAGGPSYEQYF	TGCGCCAGCAGCTTGGCGGGGGGGCCTAGCTACGAGCAGTACTTC
TRBV28	TRBD2	NA	TRBJ2-1	CASSSLGFVLAGTNEQFF	TGTGCCAGCAGTTCCCTAGGGTTTGTACTAGCGGGAACCAATGAGCAGTTCTTC
TRBV10-3	NA	NA	TRBJ2-1	CAISDAGFSGRSSYNEQFF	TGTGCCATCAGTGACGCGGGATTTAGCGGCAGAAGCTCCTACAATGAGCAGTTCTTC